This is a list of T cell receptor beta chains from one sample in a study of blood T cells in healthy people across ages. TCRdb itself ran the 5' RACE reads through MiXCR, one entry per CDR3 protein. The sample consists of about 1.5 million distinct CDR3 sequences, about 45% of them appearing once. Sequencing used blood. These receptors all come from a woman under 30 in good health. Each CDR3 is given with its conserved first and last residue.

J,V,CDR3
TRBJ1-1,TRBV12-3/TRBV12-4,CASSLGQGRHTEAFF
TRBJ2-3,TRBV20-1,CSARDGTSGTDTQYF
TRBJ2-7,TRBV5-1,CASRAGINYEQYF
TRBJ2-7,TRBV6-5,CASRPDRGTSYEQYF
TRBJ2-3,TRBV4-1,CASSQVGQTSDTQYF
TRBJ1-2,TRBV6-5,CASSRTGAFYGYTF
TRBJ1-5,TRBV5-1,CASSLGDLSGQPQHF
TRBJ1-2,TRBV7-9,CASSPQTVDAYGYTF
TRBJ1-1,TRBV7-2,CASSFGTGWNTEAFF
TRBJ2-5,TRBV27,CASSWGTYNEQYF
TRBJ2-5,TRBV29-1,CSVEDFPYNEQYF
TRBJ2-1,TRBV5-6,CASTPKWGQYNEQFF